This T cell receptor beta chain was identified in a study of tumor-infiltrating lymphocytes in primary liver carcinoma. Points from the study as a whole: Relative to blood, tumors carried a significantly larger fraction of the repertoire in their top 250 clones (p = 0.039).

In regard to this clonotype: Its antigen remains unidentified.

Losses at the gene ends were 3 bases for V and 7 bases for J; bases not matched to a gene: 9. This CDR3 contains 13 residues. Germline lookup yields CDR1 SQVTM and CDR2 ANQGSEA. RNA isolated from unsorted whole blood supplied the blood RNA, with germline DNA also extracted. Total RNA amounting to roughly 0.5 ug was the source from which TCR beta cDNA was made with a constant-region primer. Library construction for TCR beta comprised three nested multiplex PCR rounds performed with slightly modified ARM-PCR. The first two PCR rounds, approximately 11 cycles each, used TRBV1-TRBV30 forward primers and a C-beta reverse primer. TCRdb passed the multiplex PCR reads through MiXCR, listing each CDR3 protein once. The table lists just over 300,000 distinct CDR3 sequences, about 50% of them singletons, with about a sixth in the top ten.

The receptor's source is a woman in her twenties or thirties with primary liver carcinoma and hepatitis B virus infection. The chain carries TRBV29-1 and TRBJ2-7; TRBD1 matches at 7 bases. The specimen sequenced was peripheral blood. The CDR3 loop reads CSVEGQSSKEQYF. CDR3 nucleotides: TGCAGCGTTGAGGGACAGTCGTCCAAGGAGCAGTACTTC.